The T cell receptor beta chain under discussion was sequenced for a study of T cell clonotyping in hematopoietic cell transplantation. The V gene's germline CDR1 is LNHNV and CDR2 YYDKDF (reference sequence). Trimming shortened V by 1 base and J by 4 bases, and 13 bases separated the two germline ends. The CDR3 length is 15 residues. Profiled with immunoSEQ multiplex PCR; TCRdb holds only in-frame clones, not every one. Of some 36,000 clones in the sample, roughly 94% were seen once. Time point: recipient sample about 28 days before transplant, after cytoreduction. The gene calls are TRBV15 and TRBJ2-5; D is tentatively TRBD1 or TRBD2 (5 bases each). The origin of this receptor is a man in his forties with chronic myeloid leukemia. Some clones in this sample may be carry-over from other donors' samples. The source was peripheral blood mononuclear cells, collected before stem cell transplant. The CDR3 here is CATSRADWDPETQYF. The CDR3 nucleotides read TGTGCCACCAGCAGAGCCGATTGGGACCCAGAGACCCAGTACTTC.